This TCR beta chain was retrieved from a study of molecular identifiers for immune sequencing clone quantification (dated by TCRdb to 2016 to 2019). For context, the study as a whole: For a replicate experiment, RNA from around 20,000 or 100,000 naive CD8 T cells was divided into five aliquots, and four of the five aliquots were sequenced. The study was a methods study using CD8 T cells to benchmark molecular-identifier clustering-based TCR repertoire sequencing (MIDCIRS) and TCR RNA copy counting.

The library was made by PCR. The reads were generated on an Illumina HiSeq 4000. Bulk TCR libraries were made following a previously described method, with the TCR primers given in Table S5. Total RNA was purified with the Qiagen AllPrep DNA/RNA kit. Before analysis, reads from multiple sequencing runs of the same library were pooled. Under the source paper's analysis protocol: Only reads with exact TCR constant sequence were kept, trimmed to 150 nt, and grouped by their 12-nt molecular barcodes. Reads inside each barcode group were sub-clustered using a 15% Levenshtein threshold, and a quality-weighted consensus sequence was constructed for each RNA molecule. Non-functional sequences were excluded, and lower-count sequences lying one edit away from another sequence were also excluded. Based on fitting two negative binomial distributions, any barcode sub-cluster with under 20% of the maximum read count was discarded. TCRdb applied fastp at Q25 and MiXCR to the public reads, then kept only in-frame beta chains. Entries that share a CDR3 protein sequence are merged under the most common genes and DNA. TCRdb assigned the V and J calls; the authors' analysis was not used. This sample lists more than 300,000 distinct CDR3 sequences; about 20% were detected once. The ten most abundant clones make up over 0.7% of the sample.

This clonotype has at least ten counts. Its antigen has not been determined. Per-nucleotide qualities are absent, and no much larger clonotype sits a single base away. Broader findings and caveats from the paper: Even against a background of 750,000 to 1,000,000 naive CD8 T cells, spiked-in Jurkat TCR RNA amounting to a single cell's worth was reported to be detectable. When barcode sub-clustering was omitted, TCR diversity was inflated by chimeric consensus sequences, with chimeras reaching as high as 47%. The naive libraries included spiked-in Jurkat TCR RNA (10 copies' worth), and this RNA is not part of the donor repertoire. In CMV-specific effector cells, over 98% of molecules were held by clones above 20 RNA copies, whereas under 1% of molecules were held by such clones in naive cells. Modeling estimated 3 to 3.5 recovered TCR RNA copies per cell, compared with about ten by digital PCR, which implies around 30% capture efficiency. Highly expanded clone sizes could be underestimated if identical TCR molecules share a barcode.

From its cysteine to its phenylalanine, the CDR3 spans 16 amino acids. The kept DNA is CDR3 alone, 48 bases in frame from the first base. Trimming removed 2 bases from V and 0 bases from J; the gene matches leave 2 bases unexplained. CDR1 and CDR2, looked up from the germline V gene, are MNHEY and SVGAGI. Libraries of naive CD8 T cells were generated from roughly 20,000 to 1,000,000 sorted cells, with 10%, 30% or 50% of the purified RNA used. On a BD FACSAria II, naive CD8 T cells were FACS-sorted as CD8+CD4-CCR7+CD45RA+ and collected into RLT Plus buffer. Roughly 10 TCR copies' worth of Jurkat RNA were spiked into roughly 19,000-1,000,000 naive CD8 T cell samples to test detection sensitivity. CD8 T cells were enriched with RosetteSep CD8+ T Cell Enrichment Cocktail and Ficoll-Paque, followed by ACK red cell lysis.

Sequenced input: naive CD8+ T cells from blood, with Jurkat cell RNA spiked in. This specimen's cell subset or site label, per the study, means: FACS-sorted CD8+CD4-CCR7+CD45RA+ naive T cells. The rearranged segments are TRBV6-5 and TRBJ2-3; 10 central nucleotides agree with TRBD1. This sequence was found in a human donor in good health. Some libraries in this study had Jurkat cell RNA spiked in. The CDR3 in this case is CASSYDRGLSTDTQYF. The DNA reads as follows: TGTGCCAGCAGTTACGACAGGGGGCTTAGCACAGATACGCAGTATTTT.